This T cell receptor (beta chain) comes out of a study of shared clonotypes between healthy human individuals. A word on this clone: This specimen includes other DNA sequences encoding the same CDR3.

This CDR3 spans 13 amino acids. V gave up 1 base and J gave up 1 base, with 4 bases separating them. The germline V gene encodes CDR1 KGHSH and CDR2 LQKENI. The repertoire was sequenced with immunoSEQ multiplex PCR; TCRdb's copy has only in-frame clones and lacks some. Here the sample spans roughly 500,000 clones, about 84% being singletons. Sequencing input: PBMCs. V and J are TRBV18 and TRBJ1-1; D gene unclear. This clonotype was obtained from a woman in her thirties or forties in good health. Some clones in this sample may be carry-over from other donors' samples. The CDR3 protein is CASSPQKNTEAFF. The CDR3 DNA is TGTGCCAGCTCACCACAGAAGAACACTGAAGCTTTCTTT.